The rows below give T cell receptor beta chains drawn from one sample of a study of blood T cell repertoires in COVID-19. Sequencing was performed with immunoSEQ multiplex PCR; in TCRdb, only in-frame clones are kept and a portion is missing. Of roughly 250,000 clones in the sample, 80% to 85% were seen once. Specimen: peripheral blood. Every receptor here comes from a woman aged 55-75 years with active or convalescent COVID-19. Both conserved end residues are part of each CDR3. A D gene is named only where the DNA matches it firmly. A clone size is listed for some rows: how often the clone was seen (once, few, many), or a class if it is expanded.

NA	NA	TRBJ1-2	TRBV23-1	CASSQSAGEGYTF	TGCGCCAGCAGTCAATCGGCGGGGGAAGGCTACACCTTC
TRBD1	NA	TRBJ1-2	TRBV3-1/TRBV3-2	CASSHRTGDAYGYTF	TGTGCCAGCAGCCATCGGACAGGGGATGCTTATGGCTACACCTTC
TRBD1	NA	TRBJ1-1	TRBV10-3	CAISEGQGGITAEAFF	TGTGCCATCAGTGAGGGCCAGGGGGGCATCACGGCTGAAGCTTTCTTT
NA	few	TRBJ1-1	TRBV4-2	CASSQDVGPNTEAFF	TGTGCCAGCAGCCAAGATGTGGGCCCGAACACTGAAGCTTTCTTT
NA	NA	TRBJ1-2	TRBV9	CASGSSAFGGGYGYTF	TGTGCCAGCGGATCAAGTGCTTTCGGGGGTGGCTATGGCTACACCTTC
NA	NA	TRBJ2-5	TRBV7-3	CASSFTPLAGETQYF	TGTGCCAGCAGCTTTACCCCGCTCGCAGGGGAGACCCAGTACTTC
TRBD2	NA	TRBJ2-7	TRBV6-2/TRBV6-3	CASSGSGGSYEQYF	TGTGCCAGCAGCGGCTCCGGGGGGTCCTACGAGCAGTACTTC
TRBD1	NA	TRBJ2-3	TRBV5-4	CASSLEGTVLGDTQYF	TGTGCCAGCAGCTTGGAAGGGACAGTACTTGGAGATACGCAGTATTTT
TRBD2	NA	TRBJ2-5	TRBV6-5	CASSFRLAGRVETQYF	TGTGCCAGCAGTTTCAGACTAGCGGGGCGGGTAGAGACCCAGTACTTC
TRBD1	NA	TRBJ2-2	TRBV7-9	CASSRTPGQGVTGELFF	TGTGCCAGCAGTCGAACACCGGGACAGGGGGTCACCGGGGAGCTGTTTTTT
TRBD2	NA	TRBJ2-5	TRBV19	CASKPSGGEETQYF	TGTGCCAGTAAACCTAGCGGGGGGGAAGAGACCCAGTACTTC
TRBD2	NA	TRBJ2-3	TRBV3-1/TRBV3-2	CASSHSWRGGRTDTQYF	TGTGCCAGCAGCCATTCCTGGCGGGGGGGCCGGACAGATACGCAGTATTTT
NA	once	TRBJ2-7	TRBV19	CASSMDRGGEQYF	TGTGCCAGTAGTATGGACCGGGGAGGCGAGCAGTACTTC
NA	once	TRBJ1-1	TRBV12-5	CASGLYTGVNTEAFF	TGTGCTAGTGGTTTGTATACAGGCGTGAACACTGAAGCTTTCTTT
TRBD1	NA	TRBJ2-5	TRBV10-3	CAISSGQGQETQYF	TGTGCCATCAGCTCCGGACAGGGGCAAGAGACCCAGTACTTC
TRBD1	NA	TRBJ2-5	TRBV6-5	CASSRPGTGGETQYF	TGTGCCAGCAGTAGACCCGGGACAGGGGGAGAGACCCAGTACTTC
NA	once	TRBJ1-2	TRBV19	CASSRGLQGYTF	TGTGCCAGTAGTAGGGGACTCCAAGGCTACACCTTC
NA	once	TRBJ2-2	TRBV4-1	CASSHPKTGELFF	TGCGCCAGCAGCCACCCCAAAACCGGGGAGCTGTTTTTT
TRBD2	NA	TRBJ2-1	TRBV6-6	CASIAPLAAEQFF	TGTGCCAGCATCGCCCCCCTAGCGGCTGAGCAGTTCTTC
NA	NA	TRBJ1-3	TRBV9	CASSVEGAGNTIYF	TGTGCCAGCAGCGTAGAAGGGGCTGGAAACACCATATATTTT
NA	NA	TRBJ2-5	TRBV7-9	CASSLWDNQETQYF	TGTGCCAGCAGCTTATGGGACAACCAAGAGACCCAGTACTTC
TRBD1	NA	TRBJ1-3	TRBV29-1	CSTATGPGNTIYF	TGCAGCACTGCGACAGGGCCTGGAAACACCATATATTTT
TRBD1	NA	TRBJ1-6	TRBV19	CASSPRDRGNNSPLHF	TGTGCCAGTAGTCCGAGGGACAGGGGGAACAATTCACCCCTCCACTTT
TRBD1	few	TRBJ1-1	TRBV9	CASSSRGLGYTEAFF	TGTGCCAGCAGCAGCAGGGGGCTCGGTTACACTGAAGCTTTCTTT
TRBD1	NA	TRBJ1-4	TRBV18	CASSRDRVGVEKLFF	TGTGCCAGCTCACGGGACAGGGTTGGCGTTGAAAAACTGTTTTTT
NA	NA	TRBJ2-5	TRBV4-3	CASSQDLRETQYF	TGCGCCAGCAGCCAAGATTTACGGGAGACCCAGTACTTC
NA	once	TRBJ2-2	TRBV5-1	CASSSRSTGELFF	TGCGCCAGCAGCAGTCGGTCCACCGGGGAGCTGTTTTTT
TRBD1	NA	TRBJ1-4	TRBV2	CAVQGSEFGTNEKLFF	TGTGCCGTACAGGGGTCCGAATTCGGAACTAATGAAAAACTGTTTTTT
NA	NA	TRBJ2-1	TRBV29-1	CSVRRGYNEQFF	TGCAGCGTTCGACGGGGCTACAATGAGCAGTTCTTC
TRBD2	NA	TRBJ2-2	TRBV2	CASRGLAGGTNTGELFF	TGTGCCAGCAGGGGACTAGCGGGGGGCACTAACACCGGGGAGCTGTTTTTT
NA	NA	TRBJ2-7	TRBV7-9	CASSTSWAEQYF	TGTGCCAGCAGTACCAGTTGGGCAGAGCAGTACTTC
TRBD2	NA	TRBJ2-3	TRBV27	CASSSRTSGGRTDTQYF	TGTGCCAGCAGTTCCCGGACTAGCGGGGGACGCACAGATACGCAGTATTTT
TRBD1	few	TRBJ2-1	TRBV10-3	CAISAGTGGLDEQFF	TGTGCCATCAGTGCCGGGACAGGGGGCCTAGATGAGCAGTTCTTC
NA	NA	TRBJ1-1	TRBV5-1	CASSLGSGGINTEAFF	TGCGCCAGCAGCTTGGGTTCGGGAGGAATTAACACTGAAGCTTTCTTT
TRBD2	NA	TRBJ2-1	TRBV4-3	CASSPSNRGTSGGPSYNEQFF	TGCGCCAGCAGCCCGAGTAATCGGGGGACTAGCGGGGGCCCGTCCTACAATGAGCAGTTCTTC
NA	NA	TRBJ1-4	TRBV7-9	CASSPAVGGNNEKLFF	TGTGCCAGCAGCCCGGCCGTCGGGGGGAACAATGAAAAACTGTTTTTT
TRBD2	NA	TRBJ2-3	TRBV29-1	CSVELGGVGTDTQYF	TGCAGCGTTGAACTGGGGGGGGTGGGCACAGATACGCAGTATTTT
NA	NA	TRBJ1-1	TRBV7-9	CASSSTAGGEVNAEAFF	TGTGCCAGCAGCTCCACCGCGGGTGGGGAGGTTAACGCTGAAGCTTTCTTT
NA	NA	TRBJ1-2	TRBV9	CASRREGHGYTF	TGTGCCAGCAGAAGGGAGGGCCATGGCTACACCTTC
TRBD1	NA	TRBJ1-4	TRBV10-3	CAIRSGDSSNEKLFF	TGTGCCATCAGGTCCGGGGACAGCAGCAATGAAAAACTGTTTTTT